The rows below give T cell receptor beta chains drawn from one sample of a study of shared clonotypes between healthy human individuals. Assay: immunoSEQ multiplex PCR; the TCRdb copy retains only in-frame clones and omits some. The table lists roughly 500,000 clones, more than 65% of them singletons. Sequenced material: PBMCs. The receptors come from a woman aged 35 to 49 in good health. Some clones in this sample may be carry-over from other donors' samples. Each CDR3 is given with its conserved first and last residue. Each record gives: clone size, V gene, D gene, J gene, CDR3 protein, CDR3 DNA. The D gene is left open where the match is weak. Part of the rows lack a size; the others show once, few, many or a class for expanded clones.

abundance: NA; v_gene: TRBV5-6; d_gene: NA; j_gene: TRBJ1-4; CDR3aa: CASSLGVREKLFF; CDR3nt: TGTGCCAGCAGCTTAGGGGTCCGGGAAAAACTGTTTTTT
abundance: NA; v_gene: TRBV2; d_gene: NA; j_gene: TRBJ2-7; CDR3aa: CASSDPIDYEQYF; CDR3nt: TGTGCCAGCAGTGACCCAATAGATTACGAGCAGTACTTC
abundance: many; v_gene: TRBV10-3; d_gene: NA; j_gene: TRBJ1-5; CDR3aa: CAISPDSDQPQHF; CDR3nt: TGTGCCATCAGCCCGGACAGTGATCAGCCCCAGCATTTT
abundance: NA; v_gene: TRBV5-4; d_gene: NA; j_gene: TRBJ2-3; CDR3aa: CASSLDFTDTQYF; CDR3nt: TGTGCCAGCAGTTTGGACTTCACAGATACGCAGTATTTT
abundance: NA; v_gene: TRBV27; d_gene: NA; j_gene: TRBJ1-4; CDR3aa: CASRTGQATNEKLFF; CDR3nt: TGTGCCAGCAGAACGGGACAAGCAACTAATGAAAAACTGTTTTTT
abundance: NA; v_gene: TRBV15; d_gene: TRBD1; j_gene: TRBJ1-3; CDR3aa: CATSRDRGQGNTIYF; CDR3nt: TGTGCCACCAGCAGAGATCGGGGACAGGGAAACACCATATATTTT
abundance: NA; v_gene: TRBV2; d_gene: NA; j_gene: TRBJ1-3; CDR3aa: CASSVTGIGNTIYF; CDR3nt: TGTGCCAGCAGTGTAACAGGGATTGGAAACACCATATATTTT
abundance: NA; v_gene: TRBV18; d_gene: TRBD1; j_gene: TRBJ1-2; CDR3aa: CASSPRIASGVGGDGYTF; CDR3nt: TGTGCCAGCTCACCACGGATTGCGTCAGGTGTAGGGGGCGACGGCTACACCTTC
abundance: NA; v_gene: TRBV5-1; d_gene: TRBD2; j_gene: TRBJ2-7; CDR3aa: CASSLMAGGAYEQYF; CDR3nt: TGCGCCAGCAGCTTGATGGCGGGAGGGGCTTACGAGCAGTACTTC
abundance: NA; v_gene: TRBV2; d_gene: TRBD1; j_gene: TRBJ2-7; CDR3aa: CASSGQGGGEQYF; CDR3nt: TGTGCCAGCAGTGGACAGGGGGGTGGCGAGCAGTACTTC
abundance: once; v_gene: TRBV6-1; d_gene: NA; j_gene: TRBJ2-5; CDR3aa: CASSVPEGTQYF; CDR3nt: TGTGCCAGCAGTGTGCCCGAGGGGACCCAGTACTTC
abundance: NA; v_gene: TRBV7-9; d_gene: NA; j_gene: TRBJ2-6; CDR3aa: CASSLVWGRGANVLTF; CDR3nt: TGTGCCAGCAGCTTGGTGTGGGGGCGTGGGGCCAACGTCCTGACTTTC
abundance: NA; v_gene: TRBV30; d_gene: NA; j_gene: TRBJ1-5; CDR3aa: CAWSVGGLWPQHF; CDR3nt: TGTGCCTGGAGTGTCGGGGGGTTGTGGCCCCAGCATTTT
abundance: NA; v_gene: TRBV21-1; d_gene: NA; j_gene: TRBJ2-1; CDR3aa: CASSKSSSGGEQFF; CDR3nt: TGTGCCAGCAGCAAAAGTTCTAGCGGAGGGGAGCAGTTCTTC
abundance: NA; v_gene: TRBV6-1; d_gene: TRBD2; j_gene: TRBJ2-1; CDR3aa: CASSEAGGSYNEQFF; CDR3nt: TGTGCCAGCAGTGAGGCGGGAGGCTCCTACAATGAGCAGTTCTTC
abundance: many; v_gene: TRBV19; d_gene: NA; j_gene: TRBJ1-1; CDR3aa: CASSMWVNTEAFF; CDR3nt: TGTGCCAGTAGTATGTGGGTGAACACTGAAGCTTTCTTT
abundance: NA; v_gene: TRBV28; d_gene: NA; j_gene: TRBJ1-4; CDR3aa: CASSLSSGSPTNEKLFF; CDR3nt: TGTGCCAGCAGTTTATCCTCAGGCAGCCCAACTAATGAAAAACTGTTTTTT
abundance: NA; v_gene: TRBV19; d_gene: TRBD2; j_gene: TRBJ2-2; CDR3aa: CASSIGLAGGLTGELFF; CDR3nt: TGTGCCAGTAGTATCGGACTAGCGGGAGGGCTAACCGGGGAGCTGTTTTTT
abundance: NA; v_gene: TRBV2; d_gene: TRBD2; j_gene: TRBJ2-3; CDR3aa: CASSVGGGSADTQYF; CDR3nt: TGTGCCAGCAGTGTGGGTGGCGGGAGTGCAGATACGCAGTATTTT
abundance: NA; v_gene: TRBV18; d_gene: NA; j_gene: TRBJ2-5; CDR3aa: CASSLGQIETQYF; CDR3nt: TGTGCCAGCTCATTGGGACAAATAGAGACCCAGTACTTC
abundance: NA; v_gene: TRBV29-1; d_gene: TRBD1; j_gene: TRBJ2-5; CDR3aa: CSVHLRQGGAQETQYF; CDR3nt: TGCAGCGTTCACCTCAGACAGGGTGGCGCACAAGAGACCCAGTACTTC
abundance: NA; v_gene: TRBV4-2; d_gene: NA; j_gene: TRBJ2-7; CDR3aa: CASSRSDRGPYEQYF; CDR3nt: TGTGCCAGCAGCCGATCGGACCGAGGGCCCTACGAGCAGTACTTC
abundance: NA; v_gene: TRBV19; d_gene: TRBD1; j_gene: TRBJ1-5; CDR3aa: CASSKGTGSAQPQHF; CDR3nt: TGTGCCAGTAGTAAAGGGACAGGTTCGGCGCAGCCCCAGCATTTT
abundance: NA; v_gene: TRBV14; d_gene: TRBD2; j_gene: TRBJ2-2; CDR3aa: CASSPRLAGDTGELFF; CDR3nt: TGTGCCAGCAGCCCCCGACTAGCGGGGGACACCGGGGAGCTGTTTTTT
abundance: once; v_gene: TRBV11-3; d_gene: TRBD2; j_gene: TRBJ2-1; CDR3aa: CASSLGLAGRDEQFF; CDR3nt: TGTGCCAGCAGCTTAGGTTTAGCGGGAAGAGATGAGCAGTTCTTC